This passage covers 18 T cell receptor beta chains from one sample sequenced in a study of immune characterization of retroperitoneal liposarcoma. TCRdb reprocessed the PCR reads with MiXCR, giving one entry per CDR3 protein. The sample lists more than 8,000 distinct CDR3 sequences, approximately 28% seen once, with less than 8.5% in the top ten. Sequences were obtained from tumor tissue. The receptors were sampled from a male donor with retroperitoneal liposarcoma.

Sample share makes this clonotype medium-sized. A read error may produce the germline difference seen at one junction end. The chain is built from TRBV7-7 and TRBJ2-3; 9 positions agree with TRBD2. This CDR3 spans 17 amino acids. Germline loops: CDR1 SSHAT, CDR2 FNYEAQ (reference sequence). DNA of the CDR3: TGTGCTAGCAGCTCCAGGCTAGCGGGGTTCAGCACAGATACGCAGTATTTT. This encodes CASSSRLAGFSTDTQYF.

This clonotype came up a few times. The chain employs TRBV7-3 and TRBJ2-1; 9 nucleotides line up with TRBD2. The tail of the sequence fits TRBJ2-7 better, so the J call may be wrong. CDR1 SGHTA and CDR2 FQGTGA come from the germline V gene. The CDR3 extends over 14 amino acids. CDR3 sequence reads: CASSLAGGAYEQYF. The CDR3 coding sequence is TGTGCCAGCAGCTTAGCGGGAGGGGCTTACGAGCAGTACTTC.

The table lists this clonotype with many counts. The V call is TRBV6-1, the J call TRBJ2-1; 12 nucleotides line up with TRBD2. With the DNA end fitting TRBJ2-7 better, the J assignment may be wrong. The CDR3 has 16 amino acids. Looked up from germline, CDR1 is MNHNS and CDR2 is SASEGT. CDR3 in amino acids: CASSGGLAGLYNEQYF. The CDR3 DNA follows: TGTGCCAGCAGTGGGGGACTAGCGGGTTTGTACAATGAGCAGTACTTC.

This CDR3 reads CASSSTDTQYF. Here the CDR3 DNA reads TGTGCCAGCAGCTCCACAGATACGCAGTATTTT. The gene calls are TRBV11-1 and TRBJ2-3, with D uncertain. Germline assignment: CDR1 SGHAT and CDR2 FQDESV (reference sequence). This CDR3 is 11 amino acids long. V was clipped by 4 bases and J by 2 bases, with 1 base between them.

This chain links TRBV28 with TRBJ2-1, with TRBD1 identical over 7 bases. J gave up 5 bases and V 7 bases, and 8 bases lay outside the gene matches. The CDR3 consists of 14 residues. Looked up from germline, CDR1 is MDHEN and CDR2 is SYDVKM. CDR3 region: CASNPGQINNEQFF. In DNA form, the CDR3 reads TGTGCCAGCAACCCGGGACAGATAAACAATGAGCAGTTCTTC.

There are many counts of this clonotype. The V call is TRBV6-1, the J call TRBJ2-1, with D unclear. Trimming stripped 5 bases from V and 10 bases from J, with 21 bases between. This CDR3 region has 15 residues. The germline V gene has CDR1 MNHNS and CDR2 SASEGT. The CDR3 nucleotides read TGTGCCAGCAGTCCCCGGGTCGGATACTCCTACGAGCAGTTCTTC. This sequence encodes CASSPRVGYSYEQFF.

By frequency in the sample, this clonotype is medium-sized (0.01 to 0.1%). The chain employs TRBV6-1 and TRBJ1-1; D gene ambiguous. The CDR3 spans 13 residues. Trimming shortened V by 2 bases and J by 4 bases, and 8 bases separated the two germline ends. The germline gives CDR1 MNHNS, CDR2 SASEGT. In nucleotides, the CDR3 is TGTGCCAGCAGTGAAAACCTGGGCACTGAAGCTTTCTTT. It is translated as CASSENLGTEAFF.

This clonotype was found a few times. The gene calls are TRBV6-1 and TRBJ2-1; unclear D gene. This CDR3 region has 12 residues. Germline V lookup: CDR1 MNHNS, CDR2 SASEGT. V lost 4 bases and J 10 bases, leaving 11 bases between the germline ends. CDR3 bases: TGTGCCAGCAGTGTTTACAGCTACGAGCAGTTCTTC. Translated, it gives CASSVYSYEQFF.

This clonotype was recorded many times. The CDR3 is CASSELGLEGGEQFF. In DNA, the CDR3 is TGTGCCAGCAGTGAGCTGGGACTAGAGGGGGGTGAGCAGTTCTTC. The rearrangement links TRBV6-1 to TRBJ2-1; 8 bases align to TRBD2. The CDR3 consists of 15 residues. J was trimmed by 9 bases and V by 3 bases; bases with no gene match: 10. CDR1 is MNHNS, CDR2 SASEGT, per germline.

This clonotype came up many times. The chain has TRBV7-2 and TRBJ2-1; weak D call: TRBD1 (6 bases). Trimming stripped 5 bases from V and 13 bases from J, with 27 bases between. This CDR3 has 16 amino acids. CDR1 is SGHTA, CDR2 FQGNSA, per germline. Here the CDR3 reads CASSLGRNRATETQFF. CDR3 nucleotide sequence: TGTGCCAGCAGCCTCGGGCGAAACAGGGCAACAGAGACCCAGTTCTTC.

This clonotype was counted once. The V and J genes are TRBV4-1 and TRBJ2-4; perhaps D is TRBD1 or TRBD2 (6 bases each). This CDR3 comprises 15 residues. The germline gives CDR1 MGHRA, CDR2 YSYEKL. Trimming stripped 2 bases from V and 13 bases from J, with 21 bases between. CDR3 residues: CASSQSRGQFDEQYF. Here the CDR3 DNA reads TGCGCCAGCAGCCAAAGCCGGGGGCAGTTCGATGAGCAGTACTTC.

The rearrangement links TRBV10-2 to TRBJ2-1, with TRBD2 matching over 7 bases. The DNA end is more similar to TRBJ2-7, so the J call may be wrong. CDR1 and CDR2 from the germline V gene are WSHSY and SAAADI. The CDR3 is 13 residues long. CDR3 region: CAIPGLITYEQYF. The CDR3 DNA is TGCGCCATCCCGGGACTAATAACCTACGAGCAGTACTTC.

Only a few counts were recorded for this clonotype. The chain joins TRBV7-2 to TRBJ1-4, with TRBD1 matching over 9 bases. Germline V gene sequence: CDR1 SGHTA, CDR2 FQGNSA. This CDR3 is built from 15 residues. The V segment lost 6 bases and the J segment 8 bases; nucleotides outside the gene matches: 10. As DNA, the CDR3 is TGTGCCAGCAGTCCCACTCCAGGACAGGGGGAAAAACTGTTTTTT. Translation: CASSPTPGQGEKLFF. Filled out from reference TRBV7-2 and TRBJ1-4, the complete variable domain reads GAGVSQSPSNKVTEKGKDVELRCDPISGHTALYWYRQSLGQGLEFLIYFQGNSAPDKSGLPSDRFSAERTGGSVSTLTIQRTQQEDSAVYLCASSPTPGQGEKLFFGSGTQLSVL.

The J gene is TRBJ2-4, the V gene TRBV25-1, with no clear D. In germline, CDR1 is MGHDK, CDR2 SYGVNS. Trimming stripped 6 bases from V and 0 bases from J, with 15 bases between. This CDR3 has 16 amino acids. CDR3 amino acids: CASRANLGAAKNIQYF. DNA for the CDR3: TGTGCCAGCAGGGCCAATCTCGGTGCAGCCAAAAACATTCAGTACTTC.

The genes are TRBV12-3 or TRBV12-4 and TRBJ2-1; D is tentatively TRBD1 or TRBD2 (5 bases each). The CDR3 runs to 14 residues. V shed 1 base and J shed 2 bases, with 6 bases lying between them. CDR3 DNA sequence: TGTGCCAGCAGTTTAGGGGGGACCTACAATGAGCAGTTCTTC. This sequence encodes CASSLGGTYNEQFF.

This chain links TRBV6-1 with TRBJ2-1; D perhaps matches TRBD1 (6 bases). The germline V gene encodes CDR1 MNHNS and CDR2 SASEGT. With 6 bases removed from V and 9 bases from J, the gap between germline ends came to 27 bases. The CDR3 runs to 17 residues. The CDR3 protein is CASSKIPGHPPVGEQFF. The CDR3 coding sequence is TGTGCCAGCAGCAAGATCCCGGGACATCCTCCAGTTGGTGAGCAGTTCTTC.

This clonotype was picked up a small number of times. V is TRBV11-2 and J is TRBJ2-1; 7 nucleotides line up with TRBD1. V lost 4 bases and J lost 13; bases outside the gene matches: 13. The CDR3 sequence is 14 residues long. The germline V gene has CDR1 SGHAT and CDR2 FQNNGV. As DNA, the CDR3 is TGTGCCAGCAGCTCCGGACAGGTCCAAGAGACCCAGTTCTTC. It codes for CASSSGQVQETQFF. Supplemented by reference TRBV11-2 and TRBJ2-1, the full variable domain reads EAGVAQSPRYKIIEKRQSVAFWCNPISGHATLYWYQQILGQGPKLLIQFQNNGVVDDSQLPKDRFSAERLKGVDSTLKIQPAKLEDSAVYLCASSSGQVQETQFFGPGTRLTVL.

The chain recombines TRBV7-9 with TRBJ2-3; 9 nucleotides align to TRBD2. The CDR3 is 14 amino acids. From germline, CDR1 is SEHNR and CDR2 FQNEAQ (reference sequence). The V gene end was trimmed by 3 bases and the J gene end by 8 bases; junction bases not matched to a gene: 6. In nucleotides, the CDR3 is TGTGCCAGCAGCTTTAGCGGGAGCCGCGGTACGCAGTATTTT. It encodes CASSFSGSRGTQYF.